This T cell receptor (beta chain) emerged from a study of graft-versus-host responses after intestinal transplantation. Overall study context: Every recipient underwent anti-thymocyte globulin induction, then tacrolimus and steroids for three to four years. Study-wide results and caveats: Individuals carrying graft-donor T cell macrochimerism showed high graft-versus-host to host-versus-graft clonal ratios in allografts.

Profiled with immunoSEQ multiplex PCR; TCRdb holds only in-frame clones, not every one. Of about 99,000 clones detected, under 95% appear once; the ten largest clones hold more than 0.9%. Germline CDR1 SGDLS, CDR2 YYNGEE. Trimming removed 0 bases from V and 7 bases from J; junction bases left unmatched: 14. The CDR3 extends over 18 amino acids. On this clone itself: Its antigen is undetermined.

Sequenced here: unstimulated CD8+ T cells sorted from spleen or lymph node cells, sampled before intestinal transplant. The receptor comes from a human donor who received an intestinal transplant. This chain connects TRBV9 to TRBJ2-1, with 9 bases fitting TRBD2. This chain's CDR3 is CASSVARTSVEGWNEQFF. CDR3 nucleotide sequence: TGTGCCAGCAGCGTAGCCAGGACTAGCGTAGAAGGTTGGAATGAGCAGTTCTTC.